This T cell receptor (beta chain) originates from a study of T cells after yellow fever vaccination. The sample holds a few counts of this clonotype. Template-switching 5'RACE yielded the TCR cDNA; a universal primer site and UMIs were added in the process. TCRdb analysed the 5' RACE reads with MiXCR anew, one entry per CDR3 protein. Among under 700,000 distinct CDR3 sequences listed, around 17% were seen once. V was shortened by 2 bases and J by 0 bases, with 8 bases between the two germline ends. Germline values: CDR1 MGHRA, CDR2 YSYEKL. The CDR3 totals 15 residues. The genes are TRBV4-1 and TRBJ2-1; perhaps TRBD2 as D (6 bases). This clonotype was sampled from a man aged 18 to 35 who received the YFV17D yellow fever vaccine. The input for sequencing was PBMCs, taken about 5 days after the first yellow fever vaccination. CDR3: CASSQRGGSYNEQFF. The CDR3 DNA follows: TGCGCCAGCAGCCAAAGGGGAGGCTCCTACAATGAGCAGTTCTTC.